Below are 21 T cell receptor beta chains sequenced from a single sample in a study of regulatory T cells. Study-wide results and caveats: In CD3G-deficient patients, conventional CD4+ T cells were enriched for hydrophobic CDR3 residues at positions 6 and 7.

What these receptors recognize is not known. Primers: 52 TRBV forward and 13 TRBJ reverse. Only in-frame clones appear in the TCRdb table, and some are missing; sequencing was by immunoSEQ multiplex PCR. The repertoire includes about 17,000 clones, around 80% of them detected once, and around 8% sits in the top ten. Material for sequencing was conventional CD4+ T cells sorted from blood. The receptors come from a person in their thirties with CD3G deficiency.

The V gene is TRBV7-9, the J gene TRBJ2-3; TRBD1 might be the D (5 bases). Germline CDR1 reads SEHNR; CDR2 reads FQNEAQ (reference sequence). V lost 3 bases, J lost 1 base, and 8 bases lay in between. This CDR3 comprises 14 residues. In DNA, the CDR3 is TGTGCCAGCAGCTTTTCCAGGGGCACAGATACGCAGTATTTT. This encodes CASSFSRGTDTQYF.

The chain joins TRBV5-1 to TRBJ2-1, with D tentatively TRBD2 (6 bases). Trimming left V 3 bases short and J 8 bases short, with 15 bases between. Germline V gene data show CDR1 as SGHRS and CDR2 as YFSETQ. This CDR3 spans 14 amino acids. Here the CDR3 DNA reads TGCGCCAGCAGCTCCGGAGGGCCGCAGGATGAGCAGTTCTTC. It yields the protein CASSSGGPQDEQFF.

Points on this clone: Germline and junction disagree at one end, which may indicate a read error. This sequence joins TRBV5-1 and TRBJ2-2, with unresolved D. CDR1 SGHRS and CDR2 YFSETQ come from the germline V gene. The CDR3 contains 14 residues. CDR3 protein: CASTLGREAGELFF. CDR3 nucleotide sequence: TGCGCCAGCACCTTGGGCAGAGAGGCCGGGGAGCTGTTTTTT.

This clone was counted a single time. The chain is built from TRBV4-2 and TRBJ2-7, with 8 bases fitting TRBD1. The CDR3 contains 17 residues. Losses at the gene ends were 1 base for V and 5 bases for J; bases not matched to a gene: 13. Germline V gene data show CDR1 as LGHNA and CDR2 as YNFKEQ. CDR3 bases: TGTGCCAGCAGCCAAGGGGCCTCGGGGACAGGTCTACACGAGCAGTACTTC. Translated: CASSQGASGTGLHEQYF.

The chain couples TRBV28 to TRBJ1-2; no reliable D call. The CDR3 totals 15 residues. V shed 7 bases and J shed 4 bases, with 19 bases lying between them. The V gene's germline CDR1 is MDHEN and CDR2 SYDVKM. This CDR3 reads CASTSFTGIGYGYTF. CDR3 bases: TGTGCCAGCACTTCTTTCACGGGGATAGGCTATGGCTACACCTTC.

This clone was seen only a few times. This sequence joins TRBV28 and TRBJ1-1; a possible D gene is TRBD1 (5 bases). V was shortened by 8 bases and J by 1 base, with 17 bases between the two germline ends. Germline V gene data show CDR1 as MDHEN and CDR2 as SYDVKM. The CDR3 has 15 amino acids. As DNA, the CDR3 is TGTGCCAGCGTAGGGGCGTCACAGCAGAACACTGAAGCTTTCTTT. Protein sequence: CASVGASQQNTEAFF.

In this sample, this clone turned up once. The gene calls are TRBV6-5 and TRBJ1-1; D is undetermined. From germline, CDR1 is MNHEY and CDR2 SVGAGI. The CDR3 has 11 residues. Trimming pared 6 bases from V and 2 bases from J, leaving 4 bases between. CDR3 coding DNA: TGTGCCAGCAGAAGAAACACTGAAGCTTTCTTT. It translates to CASRRNTEAFF.

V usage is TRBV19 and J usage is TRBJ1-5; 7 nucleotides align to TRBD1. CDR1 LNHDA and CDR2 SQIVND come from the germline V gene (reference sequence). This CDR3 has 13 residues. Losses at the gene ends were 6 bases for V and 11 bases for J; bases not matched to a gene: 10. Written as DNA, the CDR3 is TGTGCCAGTAGCCTCATCCCGGGACAGTCCCAGCATTTT. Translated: CASSLIPGQSQHF. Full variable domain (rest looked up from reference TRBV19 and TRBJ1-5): DGGITQSPKYLFRKEGQNVTLSCEQNLNHDAMYWYRQDPGQGLRLIYYSQIVNDFQKGDIAEGYSVSREKKESFPLTVTSAQKNPTAFYLCASSLIPGQSQHFGDGTRLSIL.

The CDR3 here is CASSRTGNGYTF. CDR3 nucleotides: TGTGCCAGCTCACGGACAGGGAATGGCTACACCTTC. The chain recombines TRBV18 with TRBJ1-2; TRBD1 aligns across 8 bases. The CDR3 is 12 amino acids. Germline lookup yields CDR1 KGHSH and CDR2 LQKENI. V was pared by 4 bases and J by 6 bases, with 1 base of the junction left unmatched.

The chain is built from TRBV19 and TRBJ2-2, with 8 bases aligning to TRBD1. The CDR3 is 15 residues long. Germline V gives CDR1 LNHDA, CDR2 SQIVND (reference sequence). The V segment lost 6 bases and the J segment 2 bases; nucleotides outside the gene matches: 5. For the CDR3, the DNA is TGTGCCAGTAGCTGGGGGACAGGCAACACCGGGGAGCTGTTTTTT. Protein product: CASSWGTGNTGELFF.

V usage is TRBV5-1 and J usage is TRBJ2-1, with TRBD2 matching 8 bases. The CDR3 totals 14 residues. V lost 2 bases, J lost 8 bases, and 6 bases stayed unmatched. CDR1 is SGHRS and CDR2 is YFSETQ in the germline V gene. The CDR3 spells CASSFGTRGDEQFF. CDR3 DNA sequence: TGCGCCAGCAGCTTCGGGACTAGGGGCGATGAGCAGTTCTTC. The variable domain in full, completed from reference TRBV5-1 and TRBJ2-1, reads KAGVTQTPRYLIKTRGQQVTLSCSPISGHRSVSWYQQTPGQGLQFLFEYFSETQRNKGNFPGRFSGRQFSNSRSEMNVSTLELGDSALYLCASSFGTRGDEQFFGPGTRLTVL.

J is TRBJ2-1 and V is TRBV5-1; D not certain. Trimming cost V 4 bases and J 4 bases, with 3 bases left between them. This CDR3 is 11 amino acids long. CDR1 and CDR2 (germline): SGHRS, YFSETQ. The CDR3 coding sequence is TGCGCCAGCAGCGAATACAATGAGCAGTTCTTC. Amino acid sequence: CASSEYNEQFF.

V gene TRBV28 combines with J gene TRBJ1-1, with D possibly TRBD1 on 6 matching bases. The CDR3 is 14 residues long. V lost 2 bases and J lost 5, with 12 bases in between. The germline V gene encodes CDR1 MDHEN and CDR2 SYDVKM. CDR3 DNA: TGTGCCAGCAGTTTAATACTACAGGGAACTGAAGCTTTCTTT. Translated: CASSLILQGTEAFF.

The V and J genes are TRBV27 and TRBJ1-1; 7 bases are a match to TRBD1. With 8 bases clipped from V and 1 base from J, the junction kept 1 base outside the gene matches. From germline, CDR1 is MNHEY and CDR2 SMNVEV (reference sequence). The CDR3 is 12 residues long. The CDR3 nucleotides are TGTGCCAGCCGGGACAGGAACACTGAAGCTTTCTTT. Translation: CASRDRNTEAFF.

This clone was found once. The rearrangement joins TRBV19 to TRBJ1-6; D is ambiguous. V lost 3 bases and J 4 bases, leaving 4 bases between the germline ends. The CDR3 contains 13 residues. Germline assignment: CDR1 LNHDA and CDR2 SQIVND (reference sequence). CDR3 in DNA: TGTGCCAGTAGTATTGATTATAATTCACCCCTCCACTTT. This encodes CASSIDYNSPLHF.

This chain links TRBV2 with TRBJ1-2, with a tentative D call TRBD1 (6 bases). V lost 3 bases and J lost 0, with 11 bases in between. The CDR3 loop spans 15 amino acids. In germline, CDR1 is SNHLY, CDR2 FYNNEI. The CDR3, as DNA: TGTGCCAGCAGTGACAGGGGAGATCCTAACTATGGCTACACCTTC. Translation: CASSDRGDPNYGYTF.

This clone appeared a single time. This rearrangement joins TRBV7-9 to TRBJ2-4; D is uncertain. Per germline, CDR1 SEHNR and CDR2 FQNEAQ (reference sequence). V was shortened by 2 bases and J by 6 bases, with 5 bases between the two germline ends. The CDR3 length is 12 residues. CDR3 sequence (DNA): TGTGCCAGCAGCTTAAACAGAAACATTCAGTACTTC. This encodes CASSLNRNIQYF.

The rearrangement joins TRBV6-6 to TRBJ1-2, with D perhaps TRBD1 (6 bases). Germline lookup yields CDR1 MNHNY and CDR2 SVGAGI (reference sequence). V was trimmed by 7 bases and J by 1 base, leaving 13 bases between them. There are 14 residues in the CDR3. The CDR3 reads CASTLTGFNYGYTF. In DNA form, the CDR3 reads TGTGCCAGCACCTTGACAGGATTTAACTATGGCTACACCTTC.

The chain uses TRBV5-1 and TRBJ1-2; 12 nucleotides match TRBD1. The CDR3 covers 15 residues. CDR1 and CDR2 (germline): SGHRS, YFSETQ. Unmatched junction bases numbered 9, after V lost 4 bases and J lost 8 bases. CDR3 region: CASSAGTGGAPGYTF. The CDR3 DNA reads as TGCGCCAGCAGCGCCGGGACAGGGGGCGCCCCGGGCTACACCTTC. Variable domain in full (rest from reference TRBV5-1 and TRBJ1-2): KAGVTQTPRYLIKTRGQQVTLSCSPISGHRSVSWYQQTPGQGLQFLFEYFSETQRNKGNFPGRFSGRQFSNSRSEMNVSTLELGDSALYLCASSAGTGGAPGYTFGSGTRLTVV.

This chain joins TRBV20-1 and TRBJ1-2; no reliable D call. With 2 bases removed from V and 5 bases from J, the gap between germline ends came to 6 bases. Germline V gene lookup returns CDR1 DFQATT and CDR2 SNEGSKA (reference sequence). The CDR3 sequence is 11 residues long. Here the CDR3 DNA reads TGCAGTGCTAGAATGGTTTATGGCTACACCTTC. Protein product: CSARMVYGYTF.

CDR3 bases: TGCGCCAGCAGTGAACAACAGGGTTTAGGCTACGAGCAGTACTTC. This translates into CASSEQQGLGYEQYF. V and J are TRBV10-2 and TRBJ2-7; D is perhaps TRBD1 (6 bases). Trimming removed 3 bases at V and 3 bases at J, with 15 bases between. This CDR3 comprises 15 residues. CDR1 WSHSY and CDR2 SAAADI come from the germline V gene.